The source of this T cell receptor beta chain is a study of cytomegalovirus exposure and HLA in healthy donors. PCR was performed using 60 Vbeta and 13 Jbeta primers. TCRdb keeps only in-frame clones here, not all; method: immunoSEQ multiplex PCR. The profile covers about 130,000 clones, with approximately 78% appearing a single time and approximately 10% taken by the ten largest. In its sample, this clone was seen once. This receptor was identified in a man aged 25-45 years in good health and CMV-seropositive. Material: PBMCs.

This chain's CDR3 is CASSELGDGYGYTF. CDR3 nucleotide sequence: TGTGCCAGCAGTGAATTAGGGGATGGCTATGGCTACACCTTC. V gene TRBV25-1 combines with J gene TRBJ1-2; perhaps TRBD1 as D (5 bases). Trimming took 1 base from V and 4 from J, leaving 10 bases between them. The CDR3 length is 14 residues. The germline V gene encodes CDR1 MGHDK and CDR2 SYGVNS.